This T cell receptor (beta chain) was found in a study of CD4+ T cells in melanoma. CDR3 length: 14 residues. Germline V gene data show CDR1 as SGHTA and CDR2 as FQGNSA. Trimming cost V 5 bases and J 7 bases; bases outside gene matches: 11. The table came from immunoSEQ multiplex PCR; TCRdb's copy has only in-frame clones and leaves some out. The table records 9,300 or so clones, roughly two thirds of them present only once. The sequence came from a human donor with melanoma. The chain combines TRBV7-2 with TRBJ2-7; 7 bases are a match to TRBD1. What was sequenced was cells from a culture (not recorded whether cultured in vitro). The CDR3 loop is CASSRLGQRGEQYF. The CDR3 DNA is TGTGCCAGCAGCCGCCTGGGACAGCGCGGAGAGCAGTACTTC.